The subject of this entry is one T cell receptor (beta chain). This entry comes from a study of blood T cell repertoires in COVID-19. The assay was immunoSEQ multiplex PCR, and TCRdb's table has in-frame clones only and misses some. Of around 270,000 clones detected, around 87% appear once; the ten largest clones hold approximately 2.3%. This clonotype was obtained from a woman aged 45-60 years with acute or convalescent COVID-19. Sequences were obtained from peripheral blood.

In nucleotides, the CDR3 is TGTGCCAGCAGCCCAACGAGGGAGACCCAGTACTTC. It specifies CASSPTRETQYF. The rearrangement links TRBV7-2 to TRBJ2-5; D unresolved. V shed 5 bases and J shed 5 bases, with 9 bases lying between them. The CDR3 contains 12 residues. CDR1 SGHTA and CDR2 FQGNSA come from the germline V gene.